The T cell receptor (beta chain) described here comes from a study of shared clonotypes between healthy human individuals. Study information: The study enrolled a couple of women and a few men aged 18 to 49. General study points: Generally, estimated richness proved larger in naive subsets than it did in memory subsets.

Assay execution took place at the deep level. Produced via immunoSEQ multiplex PCR; TCRdb's table is partial and in-frame only. The sample lists 750,000 to 1,000,000 clones, 90% to 95% occurring once. CD45RO-negative cells were positively selected for CCR7, leaving out terminally differentiated effector memory CD45RA+ cells. Study donors comprised healthy, HIV-negative adults devoid of recent acute infection or vaccination. As regards this clone: Its antigen is undetermined.

Material: naive CD8+ T cells sorted from blood. This clonotype was sampled from a man in his thirties or forties in good health.

The CDR3 coding sequence is TGCGCCAGCAGTATTACAGGGGGCAATCAGCCCCAGCATTTT. It yields the protein CASSITGGNQPQHF. This chain joins TRBV10-2 and TRBJ1-5; 7 bases are shared with TRBD1. From germline, CDR1 is WSHSY and CDR2 SAAADI. Germline trimming cut 5 bases from V and 2 bases from J; bases unmatched to any gene: 3. The CDR3 length is 14 residues.